This passage covers 28 T cell receptor beta chains from one sample sequenced in a study of T-cell reconstitution after alpha-beta-depleted transplantation in children. Study-level results: Newly made T cells mostly supplied T-cell counts and diversity one year after transplant.

Molecular barcoding with unique molecular identifiers was used for the TCRbeta library. TCRdb redid the calling of the PCR reads with MiXCR, one entry per CDR3 protein. The sample contains 250,000 to 300,000 distinct CDR3 sequences, about 7.3% of which appear only once. These receptors lack a known antigen. This sample comprised peripheral blood, obtained 360 days after TCRalphabeta/CD19-depleted stem cell transplant. These receptors all come from a female patient aged 2 to 10 who had a stem cell transplant for Fanconi anemia, so the T cells may come from the graft donor.

In its sample, this clonotype was seen a few times. The CDR3 reads CAISGQGDYGYTF. CDR3 DNA: TGTGCCATCAGTGGACAGGGGGACTATGGCTACACCTTC. The V call is TRBV10-3, the J call TRBJ1-2, with TRBD1 matching over 9 bases. Losses at the gene ends were 4 bases for V and 3 bases for J; bases not matched to a gene: 0. This CDR3 contains 13 residues. CDR1 is ENHRY and CDR2 is SYGVKD in the germline V gene.

This clonotype was counted at least ten times. J is TRBJ1-3 and V is TRBV6-5; D remains ambiguous. The V and J ends lost 2 bases and 0 bases respectively, with 14 bases between them. The length of the CDR3 is 17 residues. Germline V lookup: CDR1 MNHEY, CDR2 SVGAGI. CDR3 protein: CASSYGPGRISGNTIYF. The DNA of the CDR3 is TGTGCCAGCAGTTACGGGCCTGGACGGATCTCTGGAAACACCATATATTTT.

The chain joins TRBV6-5 to TRBJ1-1; no clear D. Germline loops: CDR1 MNHEY, CDR2 SVGAGI. The CDR3 is 14 amino acids. Trimming pared 2 bases from V and 3 bases from J, leaving 10 bases between. The CDR3, as DNA: TGTGCCAGCAGTTACACACAGACCTACACTGAAGCTTTCTTT. Translated: CASSYTQTYTEAFF.

This clonotype was recorded many times. The chain has TRBV5-1 and TRBJ2-3, with 7 positions matching TRBD1. The ends lost 2 bases at V and 3 bases at J; junction bases unmatched: 0. This CDR3 contains 13 residues. Germline V gives CDR1 SGHRS, CDR2 YFSETQ. In DNA, the CDR3 is TGCGCCAGCAGCTTACAGGGGACAGATACGCAGTATTTT. Amino acids: CASSLQGTDTQYF. Together with reference TRBV5-1 and TRBJ2-3, the CDR3 gives the full variable domain: KAGVTQTPRYLIKTRGQQVTLSCSPISGHRSVSWYQQTPGQGLQFLFEYFSETQRNKGNFPGRFSGRQFSNSRSEMNVSTLELGDSALYLCASSLQGTDTQYFGPGTRLTVL.

This clonotype appeared many times. The rearrangement joins TRBV27 to TRBJ2-7, with 7 positions matching TRBD1. Unmatched junction bases numbered 5, after V lost 6 bases and J lost 3 bases. Looked up from germline, CDR1 is MNHEY and CDR2 is SMNVEV (reference sequence). The CDR3 consists of 13 residues. CDR3 amino acids: CASRQGSYYEQYF. CDR3 nucleotide sequence: TGTGCCAGCAGACAGGGGTCTTACTACGAGCAGTACTTC.

This clonotype was recorded many times. CDR3 sequence: CSAKDPTSPFYEQYF. CDR3 nucleotides: TGCAGTGCGAAAGATCCTACTAGCCCTTTCTACGAGCAGTACTTC. The chain couples TRBV20-1 to TRBJ2-7, with a possible D match to TRBD2 (6 bases). The V gene's germline CDR1 is DFQATT and CDR2 SNEGSKA (reference sequence). The V end lost 6 bases, the J end lost 3 bases, and 21 bases lay between the germline ends. The CDR3 length is 15 residues.

This clonotype was seen many times. This chain links TRBV24-1 with TRBJ1-2; maybe TRBD1 (5 bases). The CDR3 runs 15 residues. V gave up 3 bases and J gave up 8 bases, with 18 bases separating them. Germline CDR1 and CDR2: KGHDR and SFDVKD. CDR3 sequence reads: CATSDRKTGFEGYTF. CDR3 nucleotides: TGTGCCACCAGTGATCGTAAAACAGGATTTGAGGGCTACACCTTC.

This clonotype has only a few counts. CDR3 loop: CASRTGGLNQPQHF. CDR3 sequence (DNA): TGTGCCAGCAGGACAGGGGGACTCAATCAGCCCCAGCATTTT. The genes are TRBV2 and TRBJ1-5; 9 bases agree with TRBD1. CDR1 SNHLY and CDR2 FYNNEI come from the germline V gene. J lost 3 bases, V lost 6 bases, and 3 bases had no gene match. This CDR3 is 14 amino acids long. Together with reference TRBV2 and TRBJ1-5, the CDR3 gives the full variable domain: EPEVTQTPSHQVTQMGQEVILRCVPISNHLYFYWYRQILGQKVEFLVSFYNNEISEKSEIFDDQFSVERPDGSNFTLKIRSTKLEDSAMYFCASRTGGLNQPQHFGDGTRLSIL.

This clonotype showed up many times. The chain uses TRBV28 and TRBJ1-2; D is undetermined. The CDR3 totals 14 residues. Germline V gene sequence: CDR1 MDHEN, CDR2 SYDVKM. V was shortened by 3 bases and J by 4 bases, with 12 bases between the two germline ends. The CDR3: CASSLEVPPYGYTF. DNA for the CDR3: TGTGCCAGCAGTTTGGAGGTTCCGCCCTATGGCTACACCTTC.

This clonotype has more than one count but fewer than ten. This chain connects TRBV20-1 to TRBJ1-1; D might be TRBD1 (5 bases). V was pared by 6 bases and J by 5 bases, with 10 bases between. CDR1 DFQATT and CDR2 SNEGSKA come from the germline V gene (reference sequence). CDR3 size: 11 residues. The CDR3 nucleotides are TGCAGTGCATCGGGGGGGACTGAAGCTTTCTTT. Translation: CSASGGTEAFF.

This clonotype appeared many times. The CDR3 sequence: CASSLRWQINQETQYF. The CDR3 coding sequence is TGTGCCAGCAGTTTAAGGTGGCAAATTAATCAAGAGACCCAGTACTTC. The V gene is TRBV28, the J gene TRBJ2-5; D is undetermined. The V and J ends lost 2 bases and 2 bases respectively, with 15 bases between them. The CDR3 contains 16 residues. Germline CDR1 reads MDHEN; CDR2 reads SYDVKM.

This clonotype occurred many times. The J gene is TRBJ2-1, the V gene TRBV15, with D possibly matching TRBD2 (5 bases). The CDR3 is 12 amino acids. Trimming left V 7 bases short and J 5 bases short, with 9 bases between. The germline V gene encodes CDR1 LNHNV and CDR2 YYDKDF (reference sequence). Here the CDR3 reads CATTLEDNEQFF. The DNA of the CDR3 is TGTGCCACCACCTTGGAGGACAATGAGCAGTTCTTC.

V is TRBV18 and J is TRBJ2-3, with TRBD2 matching 13 bases. This CDR3 comprises 17 residues. CDR1 KGHSH and CDR2 LQKENI come from the germline V gene. Trimming took 3 bases from V and 6 from J; bases not matched to a gene: 9. The CDR3 reads CASSPIRLAGGRDTQYF. Written as DNA, the CDR3 is TGTGCCAGCTCACCGATACGACTAGCGGGAGGCCGGGATACGCAGTATTTT.

This clonotype was found many times. The chain carries TRBV7-9 and TRBJ2-3; D call uncertain. The germline V gene encodes CDR1 SEHNR and CDR2 FQNEAQ (reference sequence). V lost 5 bases and J 2 bases, leaving 8 bases between the germline ends. This CDR3 spans 13 amino acids. The CDR3 coding sequence is TGTGCCAGCAGCCCCGATACCACAGATACGCAGTATTTT. Amino acids: CASSPDTTDTQYF.

This clonotype occurred many times. V is TRBV5-1 and J is TRBJ1-5; D remains unclear. This CDR3 has 14 residues. From germline, CDR1 is SGHRS and CDR2 YFSETQ. With 0 bases removed from V and 9 bases from J, the gap between germline ends came to 13 bases. The CDR3 sequence is CASSLDGPAAPQHF. As DNA, the CDR3 is TGCGCCAGCAGCTTGGATGGCCCTGCCGCGCCCCAGCATTTT.

The rearrangement uses TRBV14 and TRBJ2-3; the match to TRBD2 covers 10 bases. The CDR3 extends over 15 amino acids. Germline CDR1 reads SGHDN; CDR2 reads FVKESK. V was pared by 9 bases and J by 4 bases, with 10 bases of the junction left unmatched. The CDR3 reads CARQSSGSPPDTQYF. The CDR3 bases are TGTGCCAGACAATCTAGCGGGAGCCCGCCAGATACGCAGTATTTT.

This clonotype was seen repeatedly, ten times or more. V usage is TRBV20-1 and J usage is TRBJ2-2, with TRBD1 identical over 10 bases. V shed 0 bases, J shed 8 bases, and the junction held 9 bases outside the gene matches. CDR1 is DFQATT, CDR2 SNEGSKA, per germline (reference sequence). The CDR3 consists of 16 residues. CDR3 nucleotide sequence: TGCAGTGCTAGAGAAGGACAGGGGGGCTGGACAGGGGAGCTGTTTTTT. Translated, it gives CSAREGQGGWTGELFF.

This clonotype appeared many times. This chain joins TRBV27 and TRBJ1-2; 7 bases line up with TRBD1. Germline CDR1 and CDR2: MNHEY and SMNVEV (reference sequence). The length of the CDR3 is 14 residues. After removal of 6 bases from V and 5 bases from J, the junction contained 9 bases not matched to a gene. CDR3 sequence: CASSPTGKWYGYTF. The CDR3 DNA sequence: TGTGCCAGCAGCCCGACAGGGAAGTGGTATGGCTACACCTTC.

The CDR3 region is CASSPVAGGGTDTQYF. CDR3 nucleotide sequence: TGTGCCAGCAGCCCTGTAGCGGGGGGGGGCACAGATACGCAGTATTTT. The chain recombines TRBV7-3 with TRBJ2-3; TRBD2 matches at 11 bases. CDR1 and CDR2 (germline): SGHTA, FQGTGA. The length of the CDR3 is 16 residues. Germline trimming cut 5 bases from V and 1 base from J; bases unmatched to any gene: 5. The whole variable domain, remainder taken from reference TRBV7-3 and TRBJ2-3, is GAGVSQTPSNKVTEKGKYVELRCDPISGHTALYWYRQSLGQGPEFLIYFQGTGAADDSGLPNDRFFAVRPEGSVSTLKIQRTERGDSAVYLCASSPVAGGGTDTQYFGPGTRLTVL.

This clonotype was found many times. The chain carries TRBV5-1 and TRBJ2-1; D uncertain. The germline V gene encodes CDR1 SGHRS and CDR2 YFSETQ. The CDR3 consists of 12 residues. Trimming removed 4 bases from V and 4 bases from J, with 6 bases in between. As DNA, the CDR3 is TGCGCCAGCAGCCAGAATTACAATGAGCAGTTCTTC. Translation gives CASSQNYNEQFF.

The table lists this clonotype with a few counts. This rearrangement joins TRBV6-4 to TRBJ2-7; D is perhaps TRBD2 (5 bases). Trimming pared 4 bases from V and 4 bases from J, leaving 17 bases between. Germline V CDR1 and CDR2: MRHNA, SNTAGT. The CDR3 contains 15 residues. CDR3: CASSVMPGGAYEQYF. DNA of the CDR3: TGTGCCAGCAGTGTCATGCCTGGAGGAGCGTACGAGCAGTACTTC.

This clonotype was counted many times. The genes are TRBV10-1 and TRBJ2-2, with TRBD2 as a possible D gene (7 bases). This CDR3 contains 13 residues. Germline V gene lookup returns CDR1 WNHNN and CDR2 SYGVQD (reference sequence). Trimming left V 9 bases short and J 7 bases short, with 15 bases between. The CDR3 nucleotides are TGCGCCAGTACCGCGAGGGGGGGCGGGGAGCTGTTTTTT. Encoded protein: CASTARGGGELFF.

This clonotype was counted ten times or more. J is TRBJ1-4 and V is TRBV29-1; TRBD1 matches 7 bases. CDR3 size: 13 residues. Germline values: CDR1 SQVTM, CDR2 ANQGSEA. J was trimmed by 8 bases and V by 4 bases; bases with no gene match: 7. CDR3 sequence: CSVGDRVNEKLFF. CDR3 sequence (DNA): TGCAGCGTTGGAGACAGGGTGAACGAAAAACTGTTTTTT.

To note about this clonotype: A clone one base away is much larger, so this may be a read error. The chain recombines TRBV13 with TRBJ2-3, with D tentatively TRBD1 (5 bases). This CDR3 is 12 amino acids long. Looked up from germline, CDR1 is PRHDT and CDR2 is FYEKMQ (reference sequence). The CDR3 DNA reads TGTGCCAGCAGCCGCGGACAAGAGACGCGGTATTTT. Translated, it gives CASSRGQETRYF. Drawing the rest from reference TRBV13 and TRBJ2-3, the complete variable domain is AAGVIQSPRHLIKEKRETATLKCYPIPRHDTVYWYQQGPGQDPQFLISFYEKMQSDKGSIPDRFSAQQFSDYHSELNMSSLELGDSALYFCASSRGQETRYFGPGTRLTVL.

This clonotype appeared many times. The rearrangement uses TRBV27 and TRBJ2-4, with D possibly TRBD1 on 6 matching bases. Germline loops: CDR1 MNHEY, CDR2 SMNVEV (reference sequence). V shed 3 bases and J shed 3 bases, with 9 bases lying between them. The length of the CDR3 is 14 residues. CDR3 bases: TGTGCCAGCAGTTTGGAAGGGGGCAAAAACATTCAGTACTTC. It codes for CASSLEGGKNIQYF.

In its sample, this clonotype was seen a few times. V gene TRBV7-3 combines with J gene TRBJ2-1, with no clear D. The CDR3 is made up of 17 amino acids. V lost 1 base to trimming and J lost 0 bases, with 13 bases between them. The germline gives CDR1 SGHTA, CDR2 FQGTGA. The CDR3: CASSLMGSPSSYNEQFF. CDR3 in DNA: TGTGCCAGCAGCTTAATGGGTTCGCCGAGCTCCTACAATGAGCAGTTCTTC.

This clonotype turned up a few times. This sequence joins TRBV5-1 and TRBJ1-2; TRBD1 might be the D (5 bases). V shed 4 bases and J shed 3 bases, with 10 bases lying between them. The CDR3 extends over 13 amino acids. CDR1 and CDR2 (germline): SGHRS, YFSETQ. CDR3 coding DNA: TGCGCCAGCAGCCCGGGACTAGACTATGGCTACACCTTC. Its protein is CASSPGLDYGYTF.

The table lists this clonotype with many counts. The rearrangement joins TRBV20-1 to TRBJ1-6; no firm D call. V lost 1 base and J lost 6, with 10 bases in between. The CDR3 sequence is 14 residues long. Germline V lookup: CDR1 DFQATT, CDR2 SNEGSKA (reference sequence). CDR3 protein: CSARAQHLNSPLHF. CDR3 nucleotides: TGCAGTGCTAGAGCCCAACACCTTAATTCACCCCTCCACTTT.